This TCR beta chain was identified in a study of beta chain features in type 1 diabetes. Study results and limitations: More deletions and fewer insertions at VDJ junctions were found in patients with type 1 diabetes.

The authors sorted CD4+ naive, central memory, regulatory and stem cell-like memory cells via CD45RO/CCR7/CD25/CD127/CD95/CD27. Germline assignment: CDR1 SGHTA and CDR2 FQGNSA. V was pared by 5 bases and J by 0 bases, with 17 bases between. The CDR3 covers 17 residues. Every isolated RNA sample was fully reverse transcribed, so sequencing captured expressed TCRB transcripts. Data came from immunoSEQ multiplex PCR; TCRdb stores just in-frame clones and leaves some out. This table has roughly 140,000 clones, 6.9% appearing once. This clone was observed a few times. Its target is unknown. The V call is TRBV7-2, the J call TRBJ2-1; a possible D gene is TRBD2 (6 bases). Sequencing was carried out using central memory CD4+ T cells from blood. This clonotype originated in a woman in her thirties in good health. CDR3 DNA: TGTGCCAGCAGCAAGTTCGGGACTCTGAGCTCCTACAATGAGCAGTTCTTC. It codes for CASSKFGTLSSYNEQFF.